What follows describes a single TCR beta chain. This CDR3 is 16 amino acids long. V was trimmed by 2 bases and J by 0 bases, leaving 11 bases between them. Germline V gene data show CDR1 as SGHTA and CDR2 as FQGNSA. Study members were between 18 and 89 years old and lived in approximately 25 US regions. The study counted Cohort 3 donors as recovered given two negative PCRs, clearance, or symptom resolution. This entry belongs to a study of blood T cell repertoires in COVID-19. About the study: The analysed material was cDNA or gDNA that came from T cells, B-cell-depleted T cells, or PBMCs.

Libraries were prepared by immunoSEQ multiplex PCR; TCRdb keeps only in-frame clonotypes and omits some of them. The sample has 270,000 or so clones; around nine tenths are singletons. This chain uses TRBV7-2 with TRBJ2-1; possible D gene TRBD1, 5 bases. Sequenced input: PBMCs or T cells enriched from blood (not recorded which). This receptor was taken from a woman younger than 30 who had recovered from COVID-19. CDR3 sequence reads: CASSLNSDSSYNEQFF. CDR3 coding DNA: TGTGCCAGCAGCTTAAACAGTGACAGCTCCTACAATGAGCAGTTCTTC.